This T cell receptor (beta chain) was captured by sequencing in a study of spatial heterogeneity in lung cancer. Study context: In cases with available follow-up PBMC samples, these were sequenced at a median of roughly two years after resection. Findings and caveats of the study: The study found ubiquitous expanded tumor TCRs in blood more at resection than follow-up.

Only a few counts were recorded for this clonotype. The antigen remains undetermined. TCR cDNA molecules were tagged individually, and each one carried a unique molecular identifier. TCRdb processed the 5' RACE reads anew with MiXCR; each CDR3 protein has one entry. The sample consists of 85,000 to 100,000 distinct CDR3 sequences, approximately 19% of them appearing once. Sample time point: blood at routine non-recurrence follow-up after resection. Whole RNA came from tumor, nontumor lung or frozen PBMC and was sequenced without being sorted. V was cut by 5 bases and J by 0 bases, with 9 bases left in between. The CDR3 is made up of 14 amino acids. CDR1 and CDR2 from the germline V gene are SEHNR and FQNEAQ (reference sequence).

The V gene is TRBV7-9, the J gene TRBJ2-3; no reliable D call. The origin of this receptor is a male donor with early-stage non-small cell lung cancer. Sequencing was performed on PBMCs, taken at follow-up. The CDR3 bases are TGTGCCAGCAGCCCCTTCCGGAGCACAGATACGCAGTATTTT. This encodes CASSPFRSTDTQYF.